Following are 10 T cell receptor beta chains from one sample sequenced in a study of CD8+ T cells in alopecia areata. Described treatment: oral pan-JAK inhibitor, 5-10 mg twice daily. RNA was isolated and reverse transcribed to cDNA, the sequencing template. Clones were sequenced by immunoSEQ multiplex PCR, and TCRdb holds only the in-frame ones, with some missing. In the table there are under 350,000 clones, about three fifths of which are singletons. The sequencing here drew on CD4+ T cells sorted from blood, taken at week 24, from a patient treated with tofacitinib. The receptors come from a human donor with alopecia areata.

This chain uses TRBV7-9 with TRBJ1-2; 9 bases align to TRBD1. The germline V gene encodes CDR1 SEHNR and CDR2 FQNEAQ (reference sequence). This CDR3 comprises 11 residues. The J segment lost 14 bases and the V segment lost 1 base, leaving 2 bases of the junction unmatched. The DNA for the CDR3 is TGTGCCAGCAGCTTAGGGACAGGGGAAACCTTC. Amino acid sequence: CASSLGTGETF.

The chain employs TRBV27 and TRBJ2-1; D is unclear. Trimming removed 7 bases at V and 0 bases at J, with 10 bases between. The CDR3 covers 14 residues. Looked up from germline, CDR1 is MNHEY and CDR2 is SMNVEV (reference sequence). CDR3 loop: CASTGHSSYNEQFF. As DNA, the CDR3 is TGTGCCAGCACCGGCCATAGCTCCTACAATGAGCAGTTCTTC.

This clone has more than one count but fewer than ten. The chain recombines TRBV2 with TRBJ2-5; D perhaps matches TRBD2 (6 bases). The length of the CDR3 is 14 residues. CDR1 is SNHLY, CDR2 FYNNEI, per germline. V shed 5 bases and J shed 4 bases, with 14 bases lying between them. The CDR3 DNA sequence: TGTGCCAGCAGTTCTCATCAGGGAGGAGAGACCCAGTACTTC. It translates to CASSSHQGGETQYF. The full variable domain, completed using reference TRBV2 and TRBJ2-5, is EPEVTQTPSHQVTQMGQEVILRCVPISNHLYFYWYRQILGQKVEFLVSFYNNEISEKSEIFDDQFSVERPDGSNFTLKIRSTKLEDSAMYFCASSSHQGGETQYFGPGTRLLVL.

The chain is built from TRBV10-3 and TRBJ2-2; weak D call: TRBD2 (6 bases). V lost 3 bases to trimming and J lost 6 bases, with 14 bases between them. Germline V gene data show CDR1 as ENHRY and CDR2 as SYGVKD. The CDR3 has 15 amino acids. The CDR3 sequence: CAISEGTGLAGELFF. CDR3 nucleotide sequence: TGTGCCATCAGTGAAGGGACTGGTCTCGCCGGGGAGCTGTTTTTT.

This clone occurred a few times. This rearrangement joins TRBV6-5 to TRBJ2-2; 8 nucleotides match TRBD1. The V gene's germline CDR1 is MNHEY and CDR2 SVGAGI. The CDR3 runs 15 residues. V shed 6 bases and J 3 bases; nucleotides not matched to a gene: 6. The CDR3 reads CASSPGQGDTGELFF. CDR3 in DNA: TGTGCCAGCAGCCCTGGACAGGGCGACACCGGGGAGCTGTTTTTT.

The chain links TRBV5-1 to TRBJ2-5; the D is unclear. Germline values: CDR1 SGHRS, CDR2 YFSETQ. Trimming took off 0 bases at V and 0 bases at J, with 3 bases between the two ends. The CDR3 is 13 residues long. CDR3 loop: CASSLAYQETQYF. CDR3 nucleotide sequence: TGCGCCAGCAGCTTGGCATACCAAGAGACCCAGTACTTC.

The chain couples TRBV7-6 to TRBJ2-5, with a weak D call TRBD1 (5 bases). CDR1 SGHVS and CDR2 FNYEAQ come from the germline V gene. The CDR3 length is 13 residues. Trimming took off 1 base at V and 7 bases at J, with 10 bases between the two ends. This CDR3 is CASSLGGMMTQYF. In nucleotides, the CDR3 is TGTGCCAGCAGCTTAGGGGGCATGATGACCCAGTACTTC.

CDR3 DNA sequence: TGTGCCAGCGGGGATGGCGGTGAAGCTTTCTTT. This encodes CASGDGGEAFF. The chain links TRBV6-5 to TRBJ1-1; no clear D. In germline, CDR1 is MNHEY, CDR2 SVGAGI. V lost 8 bases to trimming and J lost 7 bases, with 11 bases between them. CDR3 size: 11 residues.

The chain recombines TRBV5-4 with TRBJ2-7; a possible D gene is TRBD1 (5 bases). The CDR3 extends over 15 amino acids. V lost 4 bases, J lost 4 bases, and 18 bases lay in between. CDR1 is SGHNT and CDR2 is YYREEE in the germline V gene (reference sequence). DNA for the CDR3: TGTGCCAGCAGCGCCCACAGGATATTGGGATACGAGCAGTACTTC. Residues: CASSAHRILGYEQYF.

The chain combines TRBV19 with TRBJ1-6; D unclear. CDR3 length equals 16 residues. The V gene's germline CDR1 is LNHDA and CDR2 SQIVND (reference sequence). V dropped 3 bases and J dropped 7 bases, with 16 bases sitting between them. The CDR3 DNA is TGTGCCAGTAGTATCGGGCGGGTACCAACCAATTCACCCCTCCACTTT. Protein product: CASSIGRVPTNSPLHF.